The 19 T cell receptor beta chains below come from one sample, sequenced in a study of blood T cell repertoires in COVID-19. Libraries were prepared by immunoSEQ multiplex PCR; TCRdb keeps only in-frame clonotypes and omits some of them. The data contain around 200,000 clones, roughly 90% of them singletons. Sequenced material: PBMCs or T cells enriched from blood (not recorded which). These receptors were obtained from a woman in her twenties or thirties who had recovered from COVID-19.

The chain recombines TRBV7-3 with TRBJ1-1; D is possibly TRBD1 (5 bases). Trimming pared 4 bases from V and 0 bases from J, leaving 6 bases between. CDR3 length equals 13 residues. CDR1 is SGHTA and CDR2 is FQGTGA in the germline V gene. This CDR3 reads CASSSQVNTEAFF. CDR3 DNA: TGTGCCAGCAGCTCACAGGTGAACACTGAAGCTTTCTTT.

V and J are TRBV7-3 and TRBJ1-1; 7 bases map to TRBD1. Looked up from germline, CDR1 is SGHTA and CDR2 is FQGTGA. J gave up 3 bases and V 5 bases, and 3 bases lay outside the gene matches. CDR3 length: 13 amino acids. CDR3 DNA sequence: TGTGCCAGCAGCAAACAGGGGTACACTGAAGCTTTCTTT. Its translation: CASSKQGYTEAFF.

V and J are TRBV27 and TRBJ1-5, with 7 bases matching TRBD1. CDR3 length: 14 amino acids. V lost 8 bases and J lost 5; bases outside the gene matches: 9. Germline-derived CDR1 and CDR2 are MNHEY and SMNVEV (reference sequence). In nucleotides, the CDR3 is TGTGCCAGCTCACGGACAGGAAGGGATCAGCCCCAGCATTTT. It yields the protein CASSRTGRDQPQHF.

The chain is built from TRBV6-2 or TRBV6-3 and TRBJ2-4; 13 bases are shared with TRBD2. Germline values: CDR1 MNHEY, CDR2 SVGEGT. The CDR3 sequence is 16 residues long. J gave up 6 bases and V 2 bases, and 4 bases lay outside the gene matches. This chain's CDR3 is CASSYPTSGGTNIQYF. The CDR3 coding sequence is TGTGCCAGCAGTTACCCGACTAGCGGGGGGACAAACATTCAGTACTTC.

The rearrangement links TRBV5-8 to TRBJ1-5, with 7 bases matching TRBD1. V shed 4 bases, J shed 4 bases, and the junction held 11 bases outside the gene matches. The germline V gene has CDR1 SGHTS and CDR2 YDEGEE. This CDR3 is 16 amino acids long. The CDR3, as DNA: TGTGCCAGCAGCCCCTTTCGACAGGGCTCAAATCAGCCCCAGCATTTT. Protein sequence: CASSPFRQGSNQPQHF. The entire variable domain, with the rest obtained from reference TRBV5-8 and TRBJ1-5, is as follows: EAGVTQSPTHLIKTRGQQATLRCSPISGHTSVYWYQQALGLGLQFLLWYDEGEERNRGNFPPRFSGRQFPNYSSELNVNALELEDSALYLCASSPFRQGSNQPQHFGDGTRLSIL.

The chain combines TRBV2 with TRBJ2-7, with D possibly TRBD2 on 5 matching bases. The CDR3 is 12 amino acids. Germline V lookup: CDR1 SNHLY, CDR2 FYNNEI. V dropped 7 bases and J dropped 3 bases, with 10 bases sitting between them. CDR3 DNA: TGTGCCAGCACGGGGATGGACTACGAGCAGTACTTC. Amino acid sequence: CASTGMDYEQYF.

The chain uses TRBV6-2 or TRBV6-3 and TRBJ1-1, with 7 positions matching TRBD1. CDR1 MNHEY and CDR2 SVGEGT come from the germline V gene. The CDR3 has 14 residues. With V trimmed by 6 bases and J by 3 bases, 7 bases remained unmatched. CDR3 sequence (DNA): TGTGCCAGCAGCTTGGACAGGCAAGACACTGAAGCTTTCTTT. It yields the protein CASSLDRQDTEAFF.

This chain links TRBV5-4 with TRBJ2-7; 7 nucleotides align to TRBD1. Germline CDR1 is SGHNT and CDR2 is YYREEE (reference sequence). CDR3 length equals 14 residues. With V trimmed by 4 bases and J by 5 bases, 9 bases remained unmatched. The CDR3 coding sequence is TGTGCCAGCAGCCAAAGACAGGGTAGTAACGAGCAGTACTTC. Translated, it gives CASSQRQGSNEQYF.

The chain is built from TRBV27 and TRBJ2-3, with 10 nucleotides matching TRBD2. The CDR3 runs 18 residues. The germline V gene has CDR1 MNHEY and CDR2 SMNVEV (reference sequence). Germline trimming cut 1 base from V and 7 bases from J; bases unmatched to any gene: 14. In DNA, the CDR3 is TGTGCCAGCAGTTTATGGGCTAGCGGGGGTCCCGCTTTAAATACGCAGTATTTT. Its protein is CASSLWASGGPALNTQYF.

The J gene is TRBJ2-1, the V gene TRBV3-1 (or the pseudogene TRBV3-2); 10 bases line up with TRBD2. Germline CDR1 is LGHDT and CDR2 is YNNKEL (reference sequence). The V segment lost 4 bases and the J segment 4 bases; nucleotides outside the gene matches: 4. The CDR3 covers 15 residues. The CDR3: CASSPRTSGYNEQFF. The CDR3 region has the DNA TGTGCCAGCAGCCCCAGGACTAGCGGTTACAATGAGCAGTTCTTC.

V is TRBV5-1 and J is TRBJ2-6; 8 bases match TRBD1. After removal of 4 bases from V and 4 bases from J, the junction contained 4 bases not matched to a gene. Germline lookup yields CDR1 SGHRS and CDR2 YFSETQ. The CDR3 totals 15 residues. The CDR3 loop is CASSQGAYGANVLTF. CDR3 bases: TGCGCCAGCAGCCAGGGGGCATACGGGGCCAACGTCCTGACTTTC.

The chain is built from TRBV7-9 and TRBJ1-2, with 8 positions matching TRBD1. CDR3 length: 16 residues. V dropped 5 bases and J dropped 0; count of bases not matched to a gene: 8. Germline V lookup: CDR1 SEHNR, CDR2 FQNEAQ (reference sequence). The CDR3 region is CASSTQTGEANYGYTF. The CDR3 DNA follows: TGTGCCAGCAGCACCCAGACAGGGGAAGCTAACTATGGCTACACCTTC. The full variable domain, completed using reference TRBV7-9 and TRBJ1-2, is DTGVSQNPRHKITKRGQNVTFRCDPISEHNRLYWYRQTLGQGPEFLTYFQNEAQLEKSRLLSDRFSAERPKGSFSTLEIQRTEQGDSAMYLCASSTQTGEANYGYTFGSGTRLTVV.

The CDR3 loop reads CASSDNKGVGTEAFF. DNA for the CDR3: TGTGCCAGCAGCGATAACAAAGGGGTTGGCACTGAAGCTTTCTTT. The chain recombines TRBV4-2 with TRBJ1-1, with D possibly matching TRBD1 (5 bases). V shed 5 bases and J shed 4 bases, with 17 bases lying between them. Germline V lookup: CDR1 LGHNA, CDR2 YNFKEQ. The CDR3 loop spans 15 amino acids.

V usage is TRBV27 and J usage is TRBJ2-3; 8 nucleotides line up with TRBD1. Germline V gives CDR1 MNHEY, CDR2 SMNVEV (reference sequence). This CDR3 is 15 amino acids long. The V and J ends lost 5 bases and 4 bases, in that order; junction bases with no gene match: 8. CDR3 amino acids: CASSPKTGVADTQYF. The CDR3 coding sequence is TGTGCCAGCAGTCCCAAGACAGGGGTGGCAGATACGCAGTATTTT.

This chain links TRBV3-1 (or the pseudogene TRBV3-2) with TRBJ2-7; 7 bases align to TRBD1. The V and J ends lost 4 bases and 2 bases, in that order; junction bases with no gene match: 5. CDR3 size: 14 residues. Germline-derived CDR1 and CDR2 are LGHDT and YNNKEL (reference sequence). CDR3 residues: CASSPRDRAYEQYF. Here the CDR3 DNA reads TGTGCCAGCAGCCCAAGGGACAGAGCCTACGAGCAGTACTTC.

In its sample, this clone was seen a few times. J is TRBJ1-1 and V is TRBV18; tentative D call: TRBD1 (5 bases). The CDR3 contains 13 residues. CDR1 is KGHSH and CDR2 is LQKENI in the germline V gene. Between the trimmed V and J ends, which lost 6 bases and 0 bases, there was a span of 8 bases. CDR3 coding DNA: TGTGCCAGCTCGCGGACATTGAACACTGAAGCTTTCTTT. Its translation is CASSRTLNTEAFF.

The chain couples TRBV21-1 to TRBJ1-6; TRBD1 is the table's D call, not checked against the DNA. TRBV21-1 is a recognized pseudogene. The CDR3 length is 16 residues. In DNA form, the CDR3 reads TGTGCCAGCAGCAAAGATCACAGGGGTAGGGATTCACCCCTCCACTTT. This codes for CASSKDHRGRDSPLHF.

The gene calls are TRBV7-2 and TRBJ1-6, with D possibly being TRBD1 (5 bases). This CDR3 is built from 15 residues. The V and J ends lost 5 bases and 6 bases respectively, with 14 bases between them. Germline assignment: CDR1 SGHTA and CDR2 FQGNSA. CDR3 amino acids: CASSQSGQTNSPLHF. CDR3 coding DNA: TGTGCCAGCAGCCAAAGTGGACAAACTAATTCACCCCTCCACTTT.

The CDR3 protein is CASSYRTGWMETQYF. The CDR3 coding sequence is TGTGCCAGCAGCTATCGGACAGGGTGGATGGAGACCCAGTACTTC. The gene calls are TRBV5-6 and TRBJ2-5; 8 bases are a match to TRBD1. CDR1 SGHDT and CDR2 YYEEEE come from the germline V gene. This CDR3 comprises 15 residues. V shed 3 bases, J shed 5 bases, and the junction held 9 bases outside the gene matches.